Each of the 12 T cell receptor beta chains below was sequenced from the same sample in a study of identifying expanded T cells in peripheral blood. Clones were read by immunoSEQ multiplex PCR, and TCRdb kept only the in-frame ones, dropping some. The sample shows 58,000 or so clones, around four fifths of them seen only once. Sequencing was carried out using blood. These receptors all come from a person aged 18 to 75 in good health.

V and J are TRBV11-2 and TRBJ2-1; D gene ambiguous. The length of the CDR3 is 12 residues. In germline, CDR1 is SGHAT, CDR2 FQNNGV. V shed 1 base and J shed 7 bases, with 5 bases lying between them. The CDR3 coding sequence is TGTGCCAGCAGCTTAGTTTTGAATGAGCAGTTCTTC. Residues: CASSLVLNEQFF.

This clone was seen a few times. The chain joins TRBV18 to TRBJ2-5; unclear D gene. This CDR3 is built from 13 residues. Deletions cut 6 bases from V and 7 bases from J, with 15 bases between. Germline CDR1 is KGHSH and CDR2 is LQKENI. As DNA, the CDR3 is TGTGCCAGCTCGCAGACGGTCGAGAGGACCCAGTACTTC. Its translation: CASSQTVERTQYF.

The CDR3 loop is CASSVEVHGRAGSEQFF. The DNA for the CDR3 is TGTGCCAGCAGCGTAGAGGTTCACGGGAGGGCCGGGAGTGAGCAGTTCTTC. This chain joins TRBV9 and TRBJ2-1; 8 bases line up with TRBD2. The germline gives CDR1 SGDLS, CDR2 YYNGEE. Trimming at V came to 0 bases and at J to 9 bases, leaving 14 bases not matched to a gene. The CDR3 is made up of 17 amino acids.

Of note for this clone: Additional DNA sequences in this sample encode the identical CDR3. V is TRBV4-1 and J is TRBJ1-4; 11 positions agree with TRBD1. The CDR3 covers 16 residues. The ends lost 4 bases at V and 0 bases at J; junction bases unmatched: 1. Germline lookup yields CDR1 MGHRA and CDR2 YSYEKL. CDR3 coding DNA: TGCGCCAGCAGCCCGGGACAGGGGGCAACTAATGAAAAACTGTTTTTT. Protein product: CASSPGQGATNEKLFF.

The V gene is TRBV6-4, the J gene TRBJ2-3; weak D call: TRBD2 (6 bases). Germline CDR1 MRHNA, CDR2 SNTAGT. CDR3 length: 14 amino acids. Trimming took 3 bases from V and 2 from J, leaving 9 bases between them. CDR3 in amino acids: CASSESGVTDTQYF. The CDR3 nucleotides are TGTGCCAGCAGTGAGTCGGGGGTCACAGATACGCAGTATTTT.

The chain couples TRBV19 to TRBJ1-2, with D maybe TRBD1 (5 bases). Trimming left V 4 bases short and J 7 bases short, with 13 bases between. The CDR3 length is 13 residues. Per germline, CDR1 LNHDA and CDR2 SQIVND (reference sequence). The CDR3 spells CASSTQRGGGYTF. For the CDR3, the DNA is TGTGCCAGTAGTACGCAAAGGGGTGGTGGCTACACCTTC. Full variable domain (outside the CDR3, taken from reference TRBV19 and TRBJ1-2): DGGITQSPKYLFRKEGQNVTLSCEQNLNHDAMYWYRQDPGQGLRLIYYSQIVNDFQKGDIAEGYSVSREKKESFPLTVTSAQKNPTAFYLCASSTQRGGGYTFGSGTRLTVV.

The CDR3, as DNA: TGCGCCAGCAGCCCCATAGGTACGGTGGAGACTGAAGCTTTCTTT. Translating gives CASSPIGTVETEAFF. The chain joins TRBV5-1 to TRBJ1-1; D gene unclear. CDR1 is SGHRS, CDR2 YFSETQ, per germline. The CDR3 has 15 residues. Trimming shortened V by 4 bases and J by 5 bases, and 18 bases separated the two germline ends.

In DNA form, the CDR3 reads TGCAGCGTTGAGTGGACAGATACGCAGTATTTT. Translated, it gives CSVEWTDTQYF. The rearrangement uses TRBV29-1 and TRBJ2-3, with D uncertain. V lost 3 bases to trimming and J lost 3 bases, with 4 bases between them. The germline gives CDR1 SQVTM, CDR2 ANQGSEA. This CDR3 region has 11 residues.

The chain carries TRBV10-1 and TRBJ2-3, with a tentative D call TRBD2 (5 bases). This CDR3 has 14 residues. Germline CDR1 is WNHNN and CDR2 is SYGVQD (reference sequence). Trimming took off 4 bases at V and 2 bases at J, with 10 bases between the two ends. The CDR3: CASSAGILTDTQYF. The CDR3 bases are TGCGCCAGCAGTGCCGGGATACTCACAGATACGCAGTATTTT.

The chain employs TRBV18 and TRBJ1-2; 9 nucleotides match TRBD1. V gave up 3 bases and J gave up 7 bases; unmatched junction bases: 3. In germline, CDR1 is KGHSH, CDR2 LQKENI. The CDR3 runs 13 residues. The CDR3 spells CASSPGTGTGYTF. CDR3 sequence (DNA): TGTGCCAGCTCACCGGGGACAGGGACTGGCTACACCTTC. The whole variable domain, filled in from reference TRBV18 and TRBJ1-2, reads NAGVMQNPRHLVRRRGQEARLRCSPMKGHSHVYWYRQLPEEGLKFMVYLQKENIIDESGMPKERFSAEFPKEGPSILRIQQVVRGDSAAYFCASSPGTGTGYTFGSGTRLTVV.

The CDR3 DNA reads as TGTGCCAGCAGTTCCCCGGGAATTTCACCCCTCCACTTT. Protein: CASSSPGISPLHF. The chain combines TRBV6-1 with TRBJ1-6; D gene ambiguous. CDR1 is MNHNS and CDR2 is SASEGT in the germline V gene. This CDR3 region has 13 residues. Trimming removed 5 bases from V and 9 bases from J, with 11 bases in between.

The chain employs TRBV2 and TRBJ1-6; TRBD1 matches 8 bases. The V and J ends lost 6 bases and 7 bases, in that order; junction bases with no gene match: 8. The CDR3 is 15 residues long. Looked up from germline, CDR1 is SNHLY and CDR2 is FYNNEI. The CDR3 protein is CASRANRGWNSPLHF. CDR3 nucleotide sequence: TGTGCCAGCAGAGCCAACAGGGGGTGGAATTCACCCCTCCACTTT. Together with reference TRBV2 and TRBJ1-6, the CDR3 gives the full variable domain: EPEVTQTPSHQVTQMGQEVILRCVPISNHLYFYWYRQILGQKVEFLVSFYNNEISEKSEIFDDQFSVERPDGSNFTLKIRSTKLEDSAMYFCASRANRGWNSPLHFGNGTRLTVT.